The clone carrying this TCR beta chain was seen ten or more times. V was pared by 6 bases and J by 8 bases, with 10 bases of the junction left unmatched. From germline, CDR1 is MNHNS and CDR2 SASEGT. The CDR3 covers 15 residues. This sample is drawn from a study of T-cell reconstitution after alpha-beta-depleted transplantation in children. A TCRbeta library incorporating unique molecular identifiers was prepared. A single record per CDR3 protein comes from TCRdb applying MiXCR to the PCR reads. The sample yields 600,000 to 700,000 distinct CDR3 sequences, over 15% seen once. The sample consisted of PBMCs from the stem cell graft donor, taken from the stem cell graft. The TCR was taken from a human donor who donated a stem cell graft to a child with acute myeloid leukemia. This chain connects TRBV6-1 to TRBJ1-6; TRBD1 agrees at 7 bases. CDR3 nucleotide sequence: TGTGCCAGCAGCCGTACACAGGGGAATCATTCACCCCTCCACTTT. This codes for CASSRTQGNHSPLHF.